These T cell receptor beta chains were read from a single sample in a study of neurological immune-mediated disorders. Each CDR3 protein gets one entry after TCRdb re-called the 5' RACE reads with MiXCR. Among about 60,000 distinct CDR3 sequences listed, roughly 9.8% were seen once. Sequences were obtained from PBMCs. Receptors were obtained from a man aged 25 to 45 in good health. Both conserved end residues are part of each CDR3. The D gene is left open where the match is weak. Size is omitted from some rows. Given values are once, few, many or a class for expanded clones.

>TRBD2|many|TRBV20-1|TRBJ2-7
CSARSPGTSEYEQYF
TGCAGTGCTAGATCCCCCGGGACTAGCGAGTACGAGCAGTACTTC
>TRBD1|many|TRBV7-8|TRBJ2-5
CASSPQGGWETQYF
TGTGCCAGCAGCCCTCAAGGGGGCTGGGAGACCCAGTACTTC
>NA|many|TRBV7-2|TRBJ2-1
CASSLMWDGTYNEQFF
TGTGCCAGCAGCTTAATGTGGGACGGAACCTACAATGAGCAGTTCTTC
>NA|NA|TRBV12-3/TRBV12-4|TRBJ2-7
CASRADLASYEQYF
TGTGCCAGCAGAGCGGACCTCGCATCCTACGAGCAGTACTTC
>NA|many|TRBV3-1|TRBJ2-7
CASSQGRYEQYF
TGTGCCAGCAGCCAAGGGAGATACGAGCAGTACTTC
>NA|many|TRBV7-9|TRBJ2-7
CASSLSYSYEQYF
TGTGCCAGCAGCTTGTCCTACAGCTACGAGCAGTACTTC
>TRBD1|few|TRBV2|TRBJ1-1
CASSGDRATEAFF
TGTGCCAGCAGTGGAGACAGGGCCACTGAAGCTTTCTTT
>NA|many|TRBV29-1|TRBJ2-5
CSVDDQETQYF
TGCAGCGTTGATGACCAAGAGACCCAGTACTTC
>NA|many|TRBV10-2|TRBJ1-1
CASSGRAGNTEAFF
TGCGCCAGCAGCGGACGGGCAGGGAACACTGAAGCTTTCTTT
>NA|many|TRBV9|TRBJ1-4
CASSVGRGATNEKLFF
TGTGCCAGCAGCGTAGGCAGGGGCGCAACTAATGAAAAACTGTTTTTT
>NA|many|TRBV7-2|TRBJ2-5
CASTPREGWRETQYF
TGTGCCAGCACCCCCCGCGAAGGTTGGAGAGAGACCCAGTACTTC
>NA|many|TRBV27|TRBJ1-5
CASSLSIMGVGNQPQHF
TGTGCCAGCAGTTTATCTATCATGGGGGTGGGCAATCAGCCCCAGCATTTT
>NA|few|TRBV18|TRBJ2-5
CASSPITQGQETQYF
TGTGCCAGCTCACCAATCACACAGGGTCAGGAGACCCAGTACTTC
>NA|many|TRBV25-1|TRBJ1-6
CASKDQSSYNSPLHF
TGTGCCAGCAAAGATCAGAGCTCCTATAATTCACCCCTCCACTTT
>NA|many|TRBV14|TRBJ1-1
CASRRLSNTEAFF
TGTGCCAGCAGACGCCTTTCGAACACTGAAGCTTTCTTT
>NA|NA|TRBV20-1|TRBJ1-1
CSASSGGDTEAFF
TGCAGTGCTAGCTCCGGGGGGGACACTGAAGCTTTCTTT
>NA|NA|TRBV6-6|TRBJ2-7
CASSYQDSSTYEQYF
TGTGCCAGCAGTTACCAGGACAGTAGCACCTACGAGCAGTACTTC
>TRBD2|many|TRBV20-1|TRBJ2-7
CSARLAGVGEQYF
TGCAGTGCTAGGCTAGCGGGAGTGGGAGAGCAGTACTTC
>NA|many|TRBV20-1|TRBJ2-1
CSVLKRDKYNEQFF
TGCAGTGTCCTGAAGCGAGACAAATACAATGAGCAGTTCTTC
>NA|many|TRBV9|TRBJ2-1
CASSPNPGQGYNEQFF
TGTGCCAGCAGCCCAAACCCCGGGCAGGGGTACAATGAGCAGTTCTTC
>TRBD1|many|TRBV5-1|TRBJ2-5
CASSLQPQGAEETQYF
TGCGCCAGCAGCTTACAACCCCAGGGGGCGGAGGAGACCCAGTACTTC
>TRBD2|many|TRBV20-1|TRBJ2-5
CSAGAFSGGVQETQYF
TGCAGTGCTGGGGCCTTTTCGGGAGGGGTCCAAGAGACCCAGTACTTC
>TRBD2|many|TRBV5-1|TRBJ2-1
CASSLGLAGRGSSYNEQFF
TGCGCCAGCAGCTTGGGACTAGCGGGCCGGGGAAGCTCCTACAATGAGCAGTTCTTC
>NA|many|TRBV7-3|TRBJ2-3
CASSLVLGSTDTQYF
TGTGCCAGCAGCTTAGTTTTGGGCAGCACAGATACGCAGTATTTT
>NA|many|TRBV7-8|TRBJ2-6
CASRENGGANVLTF
TGTGCCAGCAGGGAGAACGGCGGGGCCAACGTCCTGACTTTC
>TRBD1|NA|TRBV12-3/TRBV12-4|TRBJ1-5
CASRGTGGARQPQHF
TGTGCCAGCAGGGGGACAGGGGGCGCGAGACAGCCCCAGCATTTT
>TRBD1|many|TRBV29-1|TRBJ2-1
CSVLGTGHGEQFF
TGCAGCGTCCTAGGGACAGGACACGGTGAGCAGTTCTTC
>TRBD2|many|TRBV5-1|TRBJ2-7
CASSLKPGLAGPVLYEQYF
TGCGCCAGCAGCCTGAAACCGGGACTAGCGGGACCGGTCCTCTACGAGCAGTACTTC